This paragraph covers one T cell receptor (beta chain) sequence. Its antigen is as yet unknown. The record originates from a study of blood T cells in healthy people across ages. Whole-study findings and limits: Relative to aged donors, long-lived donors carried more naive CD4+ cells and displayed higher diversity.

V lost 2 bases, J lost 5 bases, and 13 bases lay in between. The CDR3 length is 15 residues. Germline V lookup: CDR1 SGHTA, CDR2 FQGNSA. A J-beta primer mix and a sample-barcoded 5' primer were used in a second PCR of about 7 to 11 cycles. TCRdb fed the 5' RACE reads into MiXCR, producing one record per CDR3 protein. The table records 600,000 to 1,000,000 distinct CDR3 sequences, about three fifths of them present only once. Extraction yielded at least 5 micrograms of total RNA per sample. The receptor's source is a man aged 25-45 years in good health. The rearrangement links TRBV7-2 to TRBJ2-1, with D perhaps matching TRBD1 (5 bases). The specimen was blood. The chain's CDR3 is CASSLWVTADNEQFF. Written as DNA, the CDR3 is TGTGCCAGCAGCTTATGGGTGACAGCTGACAATGAGCAGTTCTTC. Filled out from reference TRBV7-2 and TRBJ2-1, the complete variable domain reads GAGVSQSPSNKVTEKGKDVELRCDPISGHTALYWYRQSLGQGLEFLIYFQGNSAPDKSGLPSDRFSAERTGGSVSTLTIQRTQQEDSAVYLCASSLWVTADNEQFFGPGTRLTVL.